The present T cell receptor beta chain was sequenced within a study of T cell repertoires in aging, cancer and after chemotherapy. For the study at large: Donors were grouped into six age bands spanning 30 or younger through 70 or older.

This clonotype was seen once. Its antigen is undetermined. General study findings and limits: Untreated cancer patients had significantly lower blood TCR diversity than age-matched healthy donors.

Amplification of TCR beta used genomic DNA extracted from peripheral blood. Germline V lookup: CDR1 LNHDA, CDR2 SQIVND (reference sequence). The ends lost 8 bases at V and 4 bases at J; junction bases unmatched: 12. There are 16 residues in the CDR3. A mixed TRB-A/B primer pool amplified rearranged TRB by multiplex touch-down PCR. TCRdb re-analysed the multiplex PCR reads in MiXCR, keeping a single row per CDR3 protein. This table holds more than 8,000 distinct CDR3 sequences, about 30% found once. This TCR came from a human donor in good health. The sample was blood. The chain joins TRBV19 to TRBJ2-2, with TRBD1 matching over 8 bases. The CDR3 protein is CASSDDRGVFTGELFF. In DNA form, the CDR3 reads TGTGCCAGTTCCGATGACAGGGGTGTTTTCACCGGGGAGCTGTTTTTT.